Below are 29 T cell receptor beta chains sequenced from a single sample in a study of T-cell memory formation after mild COVID-19. TCRdb redid the calling of the 5' RACE reads with MiXCR, one entry per CDR3 protein. The sample holds 30,000 to 50,000 distinct CDR3 sequences, roughly 6.1% seen once. Sequences were obtained from PBMCs or a T cell subset sorted from them (not recorded which). These receptor sequences come from an adult who had mild COVID-19 (a few samples of this study predate the infection). Cell type and time point are not known.

In this sample, this clonotype turned up a few times. The chain uses TRBV6-5 and TRBJ2-1; 8 positions match TRBD2. This CDR3 comprises 11 residues. The germline CDR1 and CDR2 sequences are MNHEY and SVGAGI. V shed 4 bases, J shed 14 bases, and the junction held 4 bases outside the gene matches. The CDR3 protein is CASSWTGGEFF. In DNA form, the CDR3 reads TGTGCCAGCAGTTGGACGGGGGGGGAGTTCTTC.

This chain joins TRBV3-1 and TRBJ2-6; tentatively, D is TRBD1 or TRBD2 (5 bases each). Trimming took off 5 bases at V and 9 bases at J, with 8 bases between the two ends. CDR3 size: 12 residues. The V gene's germline CDR1 is LGHDT and CDR2 YNNKEL (reference sequence). The chain's CDR3 is CASSGAGNVLTF. The CDR3 region has the DNA TGTGCCAGCAGCGGGGCGGGCAACGTCCTGACTTTC.

J is TRBJ1-5 and V is TRBV30; no definite D call. The CDR3 consists of 13 residues. Germline V lookup: CDR1 GTSNPN, CDR2 SVGIG (reference sequence). Deletions cut 6 bases from V and 0 bases from J, with 9 bases between. The chain's CDR3 is CACQSNSNQPQHF. The CDR3 DNA sequence: TGTGCCTGCCAGAGCAATAGCAATCAGCCCCAGCATTTT.

This clonotype was counted many times. The chain couples TRBV2 to TRBJ2-1; 10 bases fit TRBD2. J gave up 5 bases and V 4 bases, and 5 bases lay outside the gene matches. This CDR3 contains 15 residues. The germline V gene encodes CDR1 SNHLY and CDR2 FYNNEI. The CDR3 spells CASSGKRGGNNEQFF. CDR3 nucleotide sequence: TGTGCCAGCAGTGGCAAGCGGGGGGGCAACAATGAGCAGTTCTTC.

In this sample, this clonotype turned up many times. V and J are TRBV12-3 or TRBV12-4 and TRBJ2-2; D gene unclear. V lost 3 bases to trimming and J lost 6 bases, with 5 bases between them. This CDR3 spans 12 amino acids. The CDR3 nucleotides read TGTGCCAGCAGTTTCGGTTCCGGGGAGCTGTTTTTT. Translated, it gives CASSFGSGELFF.

At least ten counts were recorded for this clonotype. V is TRBV5-1 and J is TRBJ2-1; 10 bases match TRBD1. The CDR3 is 17 residues long. V shed 6 bases, J shed 0 bases, and the junction held 9 bases outside the gene matches. Germline CDR1 is SGHRS and CDR2 is YFSETQ. This chain's CDR3 is CASKGQGGLSSYNEQFF. DNA of the CDR3: TGCGCCAGCAAAGGACAGGGGGGATTAAGCTCCTACAATGAGCAGTTCTTC.

This clonotype was seen many times. This chain's CDR3 is CSQQGASYNEQFF. CDR3 sequence (DNA): TGCAGTCAACAGGGGGCCTCGTACAATGAGCAGTTCTTC. The chain couples TRBV20-1 to TRBJ2-1; 9 bases align to TRBD1. The V gene end was trimmed by 8 bases and the J gene end by 4 bases; junction bases not matched to a gene: 6. CDR1 and CDR2 from the germline V gene are DFQATT and SNEGSKA (reference sequence). This CDR3 is built from 13 residues.

This clonotype was observed at least ten times. CDR3 nucleotide sequence: TGCAGCGTTGATACCGTTGCTAGCGTGGGGGCAGATACGCAGTATTTT. Translated, it gives CSVDTVASVGADTQYF. The chain combines TRBV29-1 with TRBJ2-3; maybe TRBD2 (6 bases). The CDR3 is 16 residues long. Germline lookup yields CDR1 SQVTM and CDR2 ANQGSEA. Deletions cut 3 bases from V and 4 bases from J, with 20 bases between.

This clonotype was detected many times. The rearrangement joins TRBV5-1 to TRBJ2-1; D might be TRBD2 (5 bases). This CDR3 comprises 16 residues. Per germline, CDR1 SGHRS and CDR2 YFSETQ. V gave up 0 bases and J gave up 8 bases, with 18 bases separating them. CDR3 sequence: CASSLERLSGKDEQFF. The CDR3 DNA is TGCGCCAGCAGCTTGGAGCGGTTAAGCGGTAAGGATGAGCAGTTCTTC. Using reference TRBV5-1 and TRBJ2-1 for the parts outside the CDR3, the full variable domain is KAGVTQTPRYLIKTRGQQVTLSCSPISGHRSVSWYQQTPGQGLQFLFEYFSETQRNKGNFPGRFSGRQFSNSRSEMNVSTLELGDSALYLCASSLERLSGKDEQFFGPGTRLTVL.

This clonotype was counted at least ten times. CDR3 sequence reads: CASSLSWGGDTEAFF. The CDR3 DNA follows: TGTGCCAGCAGCCTCAGCTGGGGCGGGGACACTGAAGCTTTCTTT. The genes are TRBV7-8 and TRBJ1-1, with D tentatively TRBD1 (5 bases). V lost 5 bases to trimming and J lost 3 bases, with 16 bases between them. Germline CDR1 is SGHVS and CDR2 is FQNEAQ. The CDR3 has 15 residues.

V gene TRBV5-4 combines with J gene TRBJ1-2; 7 nucleotides line up with TRBD1. Germline loops: CDR1 SGHNT, CDR2 YYREEE (reference sequence). The junction had 4 bases not matched to a gene; V was cut back by 0 bases and J by 8 bases. The CDR3 length is 13 residues. The CDR3 DNA reads as TGTGCCAGCAGCTTGGACAGGGGTTCGGGCTACACCTTC. It specifies CASSLDRGSGYTF.

This clonotype appeared a few times. The chain recombines TRBV11-3 with TRBJ2-7, with TRBD1 matching 9 bases. CDR1 and CDR2 (germline): SGHNT, YENEEA. The length of the CDR3 is 19 residues. Trimming at V came to 4 bases and at J to 3 bases, leaving 19 bases not matched to a gene. CDR3 residues: CASSSQDRGYDHPFYEQYF. The DNA for the CDR3 is TGTGCCAGCAGCTCACAGGACAGGGGATATGATCACCCCTTCTACGAGCAGTACTTC.

This clonotype was found a few times. In DNA form, the CDR3 reads TGTGCCAGCAGCTTACAGGGCTACACTGAAGCTTTCTTT. This sequence encodes CASSLQGYTEAFF. The chain uses TRBV7-2 and TRBJ1-1, with D maybe TRBD1 (5 bases). Germline V gene sequence: CDR1 SGHTA, CDR2 FQGNSA. Trimming removed 2 bases from V and 3 bases from J, with 7 bases in between. The CDR3 is made up of 13 amino acids.

This clonotype was picked up many times. This chain connects TRBV4-1 to TRBJ2-1, with 8 bases that match TRBD2. Per germline, CDR1 MGHRA and CDR2 YSYEKL. Trimming cost V 5 bases and J 10 bases; bases outside gene matches: 13. This CDR3 spans 15 amino acids. The CDR3: CASSSAGGSAEEQFF. For the CDR3, the DNA is TGCGCCAGCAGCTCGGCGGGGGGCTCAGCGGAAGAGCAGTTCTTC.

Turning to this clonotype: A much bigger clone sits one base away, suggesting this may be a read error. V usage is TRBV5-1 and J usage is TRBJ2-5, with D hard to call. Looked up from germline, CDR1 is SGHRS and CDR2 is YFSETQ. The CDR3 covers 14 residues. The CDR3 DNA sequence: TGCGCCAGAAGCTTGGAGAGAGTTCAAGAGACCCAGTACTTC. This sequence encodes CARSLERVQETQYF.

The chain employs TRBV5-6 and TRBJ2-7, with TRBD1 identical over 9 bases. Germline CDR1 SGHDT, CDR2 YYEEEE. The length of the CDR3 is 15 residues. V lost 4 bases and J lost 6; bases outside the gene matches: 11. As DNA, the CDR3 is TGTGCCAGCAGCCCCCACGGGACAGGGCTCTCCGAGCAGTACTTC. This gives the protein CASSPHGTGLSEQYF.

There are many counts of this clonotype. This chain links TRBV7-9 with TRBJ1-2, with a tentative D call TRBD1 (6 bases). Per germline, CDR1 SEHNR and CDR2 FQNEAQ (reference sequence). The ends were cut back, 5 bases at V and 3 bases at J, with 16 bases in the middle. The CDR3 extends over 15 amino acids. The CDR3 DNA reads TGTGCCAGCAGCCTAGGGACACCCGGAGACTATGGCTACACCTTC. This gives the protein CASSLGTPGDYGYTF.

This clonotype was counted a few times. The V call is TRBV3-1, the J call TRBJ2-1; 9 nucleotides match TRBD2. There are 17 residues in the CDR3. V shed 0 bases, J shed 6 bases, and the junction held 9 bases outside the gene matches. Germline V gene sequence: CDR1 LGHDT, CDR2 YNNKEL (reference sequence). The CDR3 coding sequence is TGTGCCAGCAGCCAAGAATCTCTAGCGGGGCGCCCCAATGAGCAGTTCTTC. Residues: CASSQESLAGRPNEQFF.

This clonotype was observed a handful of times. The V gene is TRBV30, the J gene TRBJ2-7; D perhaps matches TRBD2 (5 bases). The length of the CDR3 is 15 residues. Germline CDR1 is GTSNPN and CDR2 is SVGIG (reference sequence). V lost 3 bases to trimming and J lost 2 bases, with 17 bases between them. CDR3 nucleotides: TGTGCCTGGAGGAGTGAGGGCCGGGCCCCCTACGAGCAGTACTTC. Encoded protein: CAWRSEGRAPYEQYF.

This clonotype was recorded at least ten times. The rearrangement links TRBV5-1 to TRBJ1-6; perhaps TRBD1 as D (6 bases). In germline, CDR1 is SGHRS, CDR2 YFSETQ. The CDR3 runs to 15 residues. The V and J ends lost 3 bases and 6 bases respectively, with 13 bases between them. As DNA, the CDR3 is TGCGCCAGCAGCTCGAACGGGGGCATTAATTCACCCCTCCACTTT. Translating it yields CASSSNGGINSPLHF.

This clonotype was detected many times. J is TRBJ1-2 and V is TRBV20-1, with D possibly TRBD1 on 6 matching bases. The V and J ends lost 2 bases and 4 bases respectively, with 23 bases between them. CDR1 is DFQATT and CDR2 is SNEGSKA in the germline V gene (reference sequence). The CDR3 length is 17 residues. CDR3 DNA sequence: TGCAGTGCTAGACCAACGGGGGCTAGACAGGCGGCCTATGGCTACACCTTC. Its translation: CSARPTGARQAAYGYTF.

This clonotype has ten or more counts. This rearrangement joins TRBV12-3 or TRBV12-4 to TRBJ2-3; D not certain. The ends were cut back, 6 bases at V and 0 bases at J, with 10 bases in the middle. This CDR3 comprises 14 residues. This CDR3 reads CASSLDGSTDTQYF. The DNA for the CDR3 is TGTGCCAGCAGCCTCGACGGGAGCACAGATACGCAGTATTTT.

Remarks on this clonotype: At one boundary the junction diverges from the germline segment, which might be a read error. The gene calls are TRBV25-1 and TRBJ1-4; D uncertain. This CDR3 spans 15 amino acids. Germline V lookup: CDR1 MGHDK, CDR2 SYGVNS. The CDR3 nucleotides read TGTACCAGCAGTGTAGGAACTGTCACTAATGAAAAACTGTTTTTT. It yields the protein CTSSVGTVTNEKLFF.

The chain carries TRBV7-9 and TRBJ2-3; D tentatively fits TRBD1 or TRBD2 (6 bases each). Trimming removed 5 bases from V and 6 bases from J, with 9 bases in between. There are 12 residues in the CDR3. Germline CDR1 is SEHNR and CDR2 is FQNEAQ (reference sequence). CDR3 coding DNA: TGTGCCAGCAGCATAGGGGGGGATACGCAGTATTTT. Encoded protein: CASSIGGDTQYF. The entire variable domain, with the rest obtained from reference TRBV7-9 and TRBJ2-3, is as follows: DTGVSQNPRHKITKRGQNVTFRCDPISEHNRLYWYRQTLGQGPEFLTYFQNEAQLEKSRLLSDRFSAERPKGSFSTLEIQRTEQGDSAMYLCASSIGGDTQYFGPGTRLTVL.

This chain connects TRBV27 to TRBJ1-3, with D uncertain. The germline V gene encodes CDR1 MNHEY and CDR2 SMNVEV (reference sequence). CDR3 length: 15 residues. Trimming stripped 8 bases from V and 2 bases from J, with 16 bases between. CDR3 in amino acids: CASRTLSPPGNTIYF. The CDR3 nucleotides read TGTGCCAGCCGCACTCTGAGTCCACCTGGAAACACCATATATTTT.

This clonotype was seen ten or more times. Here the CDR3 reads CASSLASQGYEQYF. DNA for the CDR3: TGTGCCAGCAGCTTAGCCTCCCAGGGCTACGAGCAGTACTTC. The gene calls are TRBV11-3 and TRBJ2-7, with a possible D match to TRBD1 (5 bases). This CDR3 region has 14 residues. Germline CDR1 and CDR2: SGHNT and YENEEA. V was cut by 1 base and J by 3 bases, with 10 bases left in between.

This clonotype was picked up a small number of times. The chain couples TRBV5-6 to TRBJ2-5, with TRBD2 matching 8 bases. V shed 1 base and J 4 bases; nucleotides not matched to a gene: 12. In germline, CDR1 is SGHDT, CDR2 YYEEEE. CDR3 length: 17 amino acids. For the CDR3, the DNA is TGTGCCAGCAGCTTGAAAACCATAGCGGGGCGGGGAGAGACCCAGTACTTC. This codes for CASSLKTIAGRGETQYF.

This clonotype has ten or more counts. The chain joins TRBV20-1 to TRBJ1-1; D gene unclear. The CDR3 is made up of 12 amino acids. Trimming removed 3 bases at V and 4 bases at J, with 9 bases between. In germline, CDR1 is DFQATT, CDR2 SNEGSKA (reference sequence). The CDR3 sequence is CSASLASTEAFF. DNA for the CDR3: TGCAGTGCTAGTCTCGCGAGCACTGAAGCTTTCTTT.

This clonotype has at least ten counts. This chain uses TRBV7-8 with TRBJ2-6; D assignment may be TRBD1 or TRBD2 (5 bases each). The V and J ends lost 3 bases and 1 base respectively, with 16 bases between them. From germline, CDR1 is SGHVS and CDR2 FQNEAQ. This CDR3 is built from 18 residues. The CDR3 DNA sequence: TGTGCCAGCAGCTTCCGGGACGTAACGGTATCTGGGGCCAACGTCCTGACTTTC. This codes for CASSFRDVTVSGANVLTF.